The TCR beta chain described here comes from a study of T cell responses to AZD1222 COVID-19 vaccine. Across the whole study: Samples with a second dose at about 4 or about 12 weeks were pooled together.

Whole-study results and caveats: The repertoires were collected only after the peak T cell response. Receipt of two AZD1222 doses was followed by a rise in Spike-specific TCR breadth and depth.

Generated by immunoSEQ multiplex PCR, the TCRdb table keeps only in-frame clones and is missing some. The sample yields 85,000 or so clones, about 90% seen once. The length of the CDR3 is 13 residues. CDR1 is LNHDA and CDR2 is SQIVND in the germline V gene (reference sequence). Trimming took 2 bases from V and 5 from J, leaving 9 bases between them. For this clone: The antigen remains undetermined.

The sequencing here drew on peripheral blood, taken on day 0 of AZD1222 vaccination. The V call is TRBV19, the J call TRBJ1-1, with TRBD1 as a possible D gene (5 bases). The receptor was isolated from an adult in good health. The CDR3 sequence: CASSILGETEAFF. The CDR3 DNA reads as TGTGCCAGTAGTATATTGGGGGAGACTGAAGCTTTCTTT.